Below, one T cell receptor beta chain is given with its context. Its antigen is undetermined. This entry belongs to a study of T-cell memory formation after mild COVID-19. Study context: Largely donor-specific TCR clusters were found. Findings and limits, study-wide: Cross-reactive memory apparently joined, as some responding clones appeared in pre-infection memory. For contracting clones, CD4+ ones sat mainly in CM and EM, CD8+ in EMRA.

Amplification by 5'RACE using constant-segment primers produced TCR alpha and TCR beta cDNA libraries that carried sample barcodes and UMIs. TCRdb processed the 5' RACE reads anew with MiXCR; each CDR3 protein has one entry. Here the sample spans a few hundred thousand distinct CDR3 sequences, around 15% being singletons. V lost 9 bases to trimming and J lost 5 bases, with 19 bases between them. This CDR3 has 14 residues. Germline assignment: CDR1 MNHEY and CDR2 SMNVEV (reference sequence). The sequencing sample was made of PBMCs or a T cell subset sorted from them (not recorded which). V and J are TRBV27 and TRBJ1-1; tentatively, D is TRBD1 (5 bases). The clonotype comes from a man younger than 35 who had mild COVID-19 (a few samples of this study predate the infection). Cell type and time point are not known. The CDR3 DNA follows: TGTGCCAGGTACCGGGACCCCACGCGGACTGAAGCTTTCTTT. It translates to CARYRDPTRTEAFF.